This TCR beta chain was sequenced during a study of Ad26.COV2.S vaccination and SARS-CoV-2 variants. Turning to the study itself: Ad26.COV2.S, an intramuscular injection, was given once or twice 56 days apart.

This clone appeared a few times. Its antigen is still unknown. Stated treatment: around 19 received Ad26.COV2.S at low or high dose, single or two shots; about five received placebo; per-sample allocation not given. Sampling was performed 63 days after the first vaccine or placebo injection. Whoever gave the sample was an adult aged 18-55 years in Boston. Overall study results and limits: Spike-specific TCR breadth ran higher among vaccine recipients than placebo recipients.

Assay: immunoSEQ multiplex PCR; the TCRdb copy retains only in-frame clones and omits some. There are some 500,000 clones in the sample; 89% occur only once, and about 2.5% lies in the top ten. CDR3 length: 16 amino acids. Germline V gene data show CDR1 as SEHNR and CDR2 as FQNEAQ (reference sequence). V lost 5 bases to trimming and J lost 1 base; unmatched junction nucleotides: 9. The clonotype was recovered from a person aged 18-65 years who received the Ad26.COV2.S COVID-19 vaccine or a placebo. This specimen was peripheral blood, taken in a trial of Ad26.COV2.S vaccine versus placebo. This chain joins TRBV7-9 and TRBJ2-7; 9 bases map to TRBD1. The chain's CDR3 is CASSRDPGQGSYEQYF. CDR3 in DNA: TGTGCCAGCAGCCGAGATCCGGGACAGGGTTCCTACGAGCAGTACTTC. The full variable domain, in which reference TRBV7-9 and TRBJ2-7 provide the parts outside the CDR3, is DTGVSQNPRHKITKRGQNVTFRCDPISEHNRLYWYRQTLGQGPEFLTYFQNEAQLEKSRLLSDRFSAERPKGSFSTLEIQRTEQGDSAMYLCASSRDPGQGSYEQYFGPGTRLTVT.